This entry concerns a single TCR beta chain. The sample is drawn from a study of blood T cell repertoires in COVID-19. Method: immunoSEQ multiplex PCR; TCRdb's copy keeps in-frame clones and lacks some. The profile shows tens of thousands of clones, under 85% of them singletons. What was sequenced was peripheral blood. The source of this sequence is a human donor in a cohort sampled during active COVID-19.

The CDR3 region is CASSPLPGQGASGSYNEQFF. The CDR3 nucleotides read TGTGCCAGCAGCCCCCTTCCGGGACAGGGGGCTTCGGGTTCCTACAATGAGCAGTTCTTC. The J gene is TRBJ2-1, the V gene TRBV2, with TRBD1 identical over 12 bases. V lost 6 bases, J lost 1 base, and 16 bases stayed unmatched. The CDR3 is 20 residues long. The germline V gene encodes CDR1 SNHLY and CDR2 FYNNEI. The full variable domain, its missing parts supplied by reference TRBV2 and TRBJ2-1, is EPEVTQTPSHQVTQMGQEVILRCVPISNHLYFYWYRQILGQKVEFLVSFYNNEISEKSEIFDDQFSVERPDGSNFTLKIRSTKLEDSAMYFCASSPLPGQGASGSYNEQFFGPGTRLTVL.